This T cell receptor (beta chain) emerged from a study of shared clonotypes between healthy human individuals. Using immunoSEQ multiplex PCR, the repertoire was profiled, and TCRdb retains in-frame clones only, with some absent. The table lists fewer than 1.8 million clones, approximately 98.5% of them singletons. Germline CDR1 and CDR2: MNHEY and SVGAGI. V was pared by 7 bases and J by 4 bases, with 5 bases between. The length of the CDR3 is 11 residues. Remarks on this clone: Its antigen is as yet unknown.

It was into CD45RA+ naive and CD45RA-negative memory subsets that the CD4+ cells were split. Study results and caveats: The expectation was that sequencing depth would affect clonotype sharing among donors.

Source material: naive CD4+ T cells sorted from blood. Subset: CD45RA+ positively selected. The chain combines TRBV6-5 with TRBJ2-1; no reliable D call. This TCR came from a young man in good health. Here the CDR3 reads CASKEYNEQFF. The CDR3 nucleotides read TGTGCCAGCAAGGAGTACAATGAGCAGTTCTTC.